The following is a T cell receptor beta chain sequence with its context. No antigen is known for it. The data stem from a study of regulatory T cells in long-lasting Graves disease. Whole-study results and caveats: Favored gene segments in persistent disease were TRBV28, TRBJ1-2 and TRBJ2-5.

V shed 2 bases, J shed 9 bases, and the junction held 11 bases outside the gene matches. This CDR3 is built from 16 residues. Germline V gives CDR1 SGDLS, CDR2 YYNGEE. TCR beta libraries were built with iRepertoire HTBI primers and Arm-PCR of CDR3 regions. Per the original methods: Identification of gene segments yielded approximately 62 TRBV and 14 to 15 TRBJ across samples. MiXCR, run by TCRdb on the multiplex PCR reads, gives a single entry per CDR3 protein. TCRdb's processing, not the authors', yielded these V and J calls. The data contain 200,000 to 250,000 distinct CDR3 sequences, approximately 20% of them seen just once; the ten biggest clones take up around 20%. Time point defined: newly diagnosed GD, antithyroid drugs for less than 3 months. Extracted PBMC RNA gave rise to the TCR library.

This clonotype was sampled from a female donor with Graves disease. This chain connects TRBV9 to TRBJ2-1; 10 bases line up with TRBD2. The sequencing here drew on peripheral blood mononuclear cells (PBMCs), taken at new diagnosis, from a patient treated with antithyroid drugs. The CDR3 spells CASSVGLAVGAIEQFF. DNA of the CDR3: TGTGCCAGCAGCGTCGGACTAGCGGTGGGGGCAATTGAGCAGTTCTTC.